These 2 T cell receptor beta chains came from one sample sequenced in a study of cytomegalovirus exposure and HLA in healthy donors. TCRdb keeps only in-frame clones here, not all; method: immunoSEQ multiplex PCR. The sample has approximately 270,000 clones; 80% to 90% are singletons. The specimen sequenced was PBMCs. Receptors originate from a woman between 18 and 30 years old in good health and CMV-seronegative.

This sequence joins TRBV25-1 and TRBJ2-5; 7 nucleotides agree with TRBD2. The CDR3 length is 17 residues. V trimming: 5 bases; J trimming: 5 bases; junction bases outside the gene matches: 17. Germline CDR1 MGHDK, CDR2 SYGVNS. The CDR3 coding sequence is TGTGCCAGCAGTTTCCCCTTGCCGGGGGGAAGCCTGGAGACCCAGTACTTC. Translation gives CASSFPLPGGSLETQYF.

This clone is a singleton in its sample. This rearrangement joins TRBV7-6 to TRBJ2-3, with a weak D call TRBD1 (5 bases). This CDR3 is 14 amino acids long. The germline V gene encodes CDR1 SGHVS and CDR2 FNYEAQ. V shed 1 base and J shed 7 bases, with 12 bases lying between them. The CDR3 spells CASSLEVGPHTQYF. CDR3 bases: TGTGCCAGCAGCTTAGAAGTGGGGCCGCATACGCAGTATTTT.